The 18 T cell receptor beta chains reported below all come from one sample, sequenced in a study of blood T cell repertoires in COVID-19. TCRdb keeps only in-frame clones here, not all; method: immunoSEQ multiplex PCR. The sample records roughly 250,000 clones, about nine tenths being singletons. Material for sequencing was PBMCs or T cells enriched from blood (not recorded which). The receptors were sampled from a woman in her 40s with acute COVID-19.

The chain is built from TRBV19 and TRBJ1-2; TRBD1 aligns across 9 bases. The CDR3 loop spans 17 amino acids. Germline CDR1 LNHDA, CDR2 SQIVND (reference sequence). V dropped 8 bases and J dropped 2; count of bases not matched to a gene: 15. CDR3 in DNA: TGTGCCAGTGCCATTTTCTTCACCGGGACAGGGAACTATGGCTACACCTTC. Its protein is CASAIFFTGTGNYGYTF.

The V and J genes are TRBV6-6 and TRBJ1-2; 11 bases are a match to TRBD1. This CDR3 spans 16 amino acids. Germline V CDR1 and CDR2: MNHNY, SVGAGI (reference sequence). J was trimmed by 8 bases and V by 6 bases; bases with no gene match: 14. CDR3 coding DNA: TGTGCCAGCAGCCCTTACCAAGGACAGGGGGCTTGGGGCTACACCTTC. Its protein product is CASSPYQGQGAWGYTF.

This CDR3 is CASSQDRSGSSDTQYF. In DNA, the CDR3 is TGTGCCAGCAGCCAAGATAGAAGCGGGAGTTCCGATACGCAGTATTTT. The chain is built from TRBV4-2 and TRBJ2-3, with 8 bases lining up with TRBD2. The CDR3 totals 16 residues. V lost 0 bases to trimming and J lost 6 bases; unmatched junction nucleotides: 8. From germline, CDR1 is LGHNA and CDR2 YNFKEQ.

The rearrangement links TRBV12-3 or TRBV12-4 to TRBJ1-2, with TRBD1 matching 7 bases. This CDR3 has 12 residues. V was pared by 8 bases and J by 4 bases, with 4 bases of the junction left unmatched. Here the CDR3 reads CASRQGIYGYTF. CDR3 nucleotides: TGTGCCAGCCGACAGGGAATCTATGGCTACACCTTC.

The genes are TRBV4-1 and TRBJ2-5; TRBD1 matches at 10 bases. With 0 bases clipped from V and 1 base from J, the junction kept 5 bases outside the gene matches. Germline V gives CDR1 MGHRA, CDR2 YSYEKL. The CDR3 loop spans 17 amino acids. CDR3 DNA: TGCGCCAGCAGCCAAGATCGGGGGGACAGGGGCCAAGAGACCCAGTACTTC. Protein: CASSQDRGDRGQETQYF.

The genes are TRBV3-1 (or the pseudogene TRBV3-2) and TRBJ2-3; TRBD2 agrees at 10 bases. From germline, CDR1 is LGHDT and CDR2 YNNKEL (reference sequence). J lost 3 bases, V lost 5 bases, and 8 bases had no gene match. The CDR3 is 16 amino acids. For the CDR3, the DNA is TGTGCCAGCAGCAGCGGGAGGGCCTTCGGTACAGATACGCAGTATTTT. Amino acid sequence: CASSSGRAFGTDTQYF.

The chain's CDR3 is CASFLSESNYEQYF. In DNA form, the CDR3 reads TGTGCCAGCTTCTTGTCGGAGAGTAACTACGAGCAGTACTTC. V gene TRBV18 combines with J gene TRBJ2-7; D uncertain. Trimming removed 7 bases at V and 3 bases at J, with 16 bases between. The CDR3 spans 14 residues. Germline loops: CDR1 KGHSH, CDR2 LQKENI.

The chain links TRBV11-3 to TRBJ2-7; D is possibly TRBD2 (6 bases). The CDR3 extends over 17 amino acids. V lost 4 bases and J lost 5, with 24 bases in between. CDR1 SGHNT and CDR2 YENEEA come from the germline V gene. As DNA, the CDR3 is TGTGCCAGCAGCTCCCGCGGTGGGAGGACTGCTCTCCACGAGCAGTACTTC. As protein: CASSSRGGRTALHEQYF.

V gene TRBV6-4 combines with J gene TRBJ1-1; 7 nucleotides match TRBD1. The CDR3 is 14 amino acids. Trimming took 2 bases from V and 5 from J; bases not matched to a gene: 5. Germline CDR1 is MRHNA and CDR2 is SNTAGT. This chain's CDR3 is CASSDRGHGTEAFF. The CDR3 DNA is TGTGCCAGCAGTGACAGGGGGCATGGAACTGAAGCTTTCTTT.

As regards this clone: It is unclear where the CDR3 begins or ends on the DNA, so no DNA is shown, and the CDR3 is as TCRdb lists it. CDR3 in amino acids: CASSFLAGDGQPQHF. The V gene is TRBV28, the J gene TRBJ1-5; the D call in the table, TRBD1, was not verified against the DNA. Germline V gene lookup returns CDR1 MDHEN and CDR2 SYDVKM. Ends included, the CDR3 has 15 residues.

The rearrangement uses TRBV18 and TRBJ1-3; D gene ambiguous. V was trimmed by 3 bases and J by 1 base, leaving 7 bases between them. From germline, CDR1 is KGHSH and CDR2 LQKENI. The CDR3 spans 14 residues. The CDR3 region has the DNA TGTGCCAGCTCACCTGAGGCGTCTGGAAACACCATATATTTT. Translation: CASSPEASGNTIYF.

The chain has TRBV7-2 and TRBJ1-3; D possibly corresponds to TRBD1 (6 bases). CDR3 length: 14 residues. The germline V and J ends were trimmed by 5 bases and 6 bases, with 14 bases remaining between them. Germline loops: CDR1 SGHTA, CDR2 FQGNSA. CDR3 DNA sequence: TGTGCCAGCAGCGGGGGGGGGCAGATAAACACCATATATTTT. Translation gives CASSGGGQINTIYF.

The CDR3: CASSSPGQGNQPQHF. The CDR3 region has the DNA TGTGCCAGTAGTTCGCCGGGACAGGGAAATCAGCCCCAGCATTTT. The rearrangement joins TRBV19 to TRBJ1-5; 9 nucleotides line up with TRBD1. This CDR3 is 15 amino acids long. CDR1 is LNHDA and CDR2 is SQIVND in the germline V gene (reference sequence). With 5 bases clipped from V and 4 bases from J, the junction kept 6 bases outside the gene matches. Full variable domain (rest looked up from reference TRBV19 and TRBJ1-5): DGGITQSPKYLFRKEGQNVTLSCEQNLNHDAMYWYRQDPGQGLRLIYYSQIVNDFQKGDIAEGYSVSREKKESFPLTVTSAQKNPTAFYLCASSSPGQGNQPQHFGDGTRLSIL.

The chain employs TRBV7-9 and TRBJ2-1; weak D call: TRBD1 (5 bases). CDR3 length: 12 amino acids. Germline CDR1 reads SEHNR; CDR2 reads FQNEAQ (reference sequence). The V end lost 5 bases, the J end lost 5 bases, and 7 bases lay between the germline ends. The CDR3 nucleotides are TGTGCCAGCAGCGAACAGGACAATGAGCAGTTCTTC. Protein: CASSEQDNEQFF.

The gene calls are TRBV5-1 and TRBJ2-5, with D maybe TRBD1 (6 bases). CDR1 is SGHRS, CDR2 YFSETQ, per germline. Between the trimmed V and J ends, which lost 0 bases and 5 bases, there was a span of 11 bases. The CDR3 covers 14 residues. The CDR3 DNA sequence: TGCGCCAGCAGCTTGGGGGGACAATTGGAGACCCAGTACTTC. It translates to CASSLGGQLETQYF.

The rearrangement joins TRBV5-4 to TRBJ2-2, with D perhaps TRBD1 (6 bases). V dropped 4 bases and J dropped 0 bases, with 13 bases sitting between them. The V gene's germline CDR1 is SGHNT and CDR2 YYREEE (reference sequence). The CDR3 extends over 16 amino acids. DNA of the CDR3: TGTGCCAGCAGCCGTGGACAGACTCCGAACACCGGGGAGCTGTTTTTT. Residues: CASSRGQTPNTGELFF.

CDR3 amino acids: CASSERRGVGGYNEQFF. The CDR3 DNA is TGCGCCAGCAGTGAGAGGAGAGGCGTTGGTGGATACAATGAGCAGTTCTTC. The rearrangement links TRBV10-1 to TRBJ2-1; D is ambiguous. The CDR3 is 17 amino acids. Germline loops: CDR1 WNHNN, CDR2 SYGVQD (reference sequence). V lost 2 bases and J 4 bases, leaving 18 bases between the germline ends.

This clone was seen a single time. The chain joins TRBV14 to TRBJ2-5; D gene ambiguous. The CDR3 length is 14 residues. Trimming removed 0 bases at V and 4 bases at J, with 9 bases between. Germline CDR1 SGHDN, CDR2 FVKESK. CDR3 residues: CASSQDIQLETQYF. The CDR3 coding sequence is TGTGCCAGCAGCCAAGATATACAGCTAGAGACCCAGTACTTC.